This T cell receptor (beta chain) is from a study of T cell changes during pregnancy in multiple sclerosis. Libraries were prepared by immunoSEQ multiplex PCR; TCRdb keeps only in-frame clonotypes and omits some of them. The table lists 30,000 or so clones, under 95% of them singletons, with roughly 0.42% in the top ten. Trimming removed 0 bases at V and 5 bases at J, with 10 bases between. The CDR3 spans 15 residues. Germline values: CDR1 LGHNA, CDR2 YSLEER. The starting material was CD4+ T cells from peripheral blood mononuclear cells, obtained after pregnancy. The rearrangement joins TRBV4-3 to TRBJ2-2; TRBD2 might be the D (5 bases). This TCR came from a female donor with multiple sclerosis, enrolled in a pregnancy study. CDR3 nucleotides: TGCGCCAGCAGCCAAGACCGGACTGTGACCGGGGAGCTGTTTTTT. This gives the protein CASSQDRTVTGELFF.